Presented here are 28 T cell receptor beta chains from one specimen sequenced in a study of human T cells and chemical hapten exposure. Time point indicated: patch test 1, 2 weeks after DPC sensitization. The treatment here: therapeutic diphenylcyclopropenone sensitization with weekly scalp DPC. TCRdb used MiXCR to reprocess the RACE reads, holding one entry per CDR3 protein. The repertoire holds about 120,000 distinct CDR3 sequences, with roughly 13% as singletons. The sample here was whole blood, taken in connection with sensitization to the hapten diphenylcyclopropenone (DPC). The receptor set was obtained from a man aged 18 to 30 with alopecia areata. Some clones in this sample may be carry-over from other donors' samples.

Only a few counts were recorded for this clonotype. The CDR3 region is CASRPDREVYGYTF. Written as DNA, the CDR3 is TGTGCCAGCAGACCCGACAGGGAGGTCTATGGCTACACCTTC. This chain links TRBV12-3 or TRBV12-4 with TRBJ1-2; 7 nucleotides align to TRBD1. This CDR3 is built from 14 residues. Losses at the gene ends were 6 bases for V and 4 bases for J; bases not matched to a gene: 8.

V usage is TRBV20-1 and J usage is TRBJ2-1, with D unresolved. Germline V lookup: CDR1 DFQATT, CDR2 SNEGSKA (reference sequence). The CDR3 is 14 residues long. V dropped 5 bases and J dropped 2 bases, with 13 bases sitting between them. The CDR3 spells CSASPGNPYNEQFF. The CDR3 DNA is TGCAGTGCTTCCCCGGGTAACCCCTACAATGAGCAGTTCTTC.

This chain connects TRBV7-3 to TRBJ2-1, with D unclear. The V gene's germline CDR1 is SGHTA and CDR2 FQGTGA. The CDR3 is 13 amino acids. Trimming pared 5 bases from V and 7 bases from J, leaving 12 bases between. CDR3 nucleotide sequence: TGTGCCAGCAGCCCAGCTCCGAAAAATGAGCAGTTCTTC. Protein product: CASSPAPKNEQFF.

In this sample, this clonotype turned up a few times. V is TRBV20-1 and J is TRBJ2-5, with TRBD1 as a possible D gene (6 bases). Germline assignment: CDR1 DFQATT and CDR2 SNEGSKA (reference sequence). Trimming shortened V by 0 bases and J by 5 bases, and 16 bases separated the two germline ends. The CDR3 runs 15 residues. The CDR3 loop is CSARDRAGEGETQYF. The CDR3 region has the DNA TGCAGTGCTAGAGATCGAGCAGGGGAAGGGGAGACCCAGTACTTC.

CDR3 nucleotides: TGTGCCAGCAGCCCTCTTGATGGCTACACCTTC. Its protein is CASSPLDGYTF. The rearrangement links TRBV12-3 or TRBV12-4 to TRBJ1-2; D gene ambiguous. The CDR3 is 11 residues long. Trimming cost V 6 bases and J 6 bases, with 8 bases left between them.

This clonotype was counted at least ten times. The chain is built from TRBV5-6 and TRBJ1-5, with D unclear. Germline V gene lookup returns CDR1 SGHDT and CDR2 YYEEEE. This CDR3 is 13 amino acids long. Deletions cut 1 base from V and 2 bases from J, with 4 bases between. In DNA form, the CDR3 reads TGTGCCAGCAGCTTGAATGGCAATCAGCCCCAGCATTTT. Residues: CASSLNGNQPQHF.

V is TRBV7-2 and J is TRBJ1-5; D perhaps matches TRBD1 (5 bases). This CDR3 spans 16 amino acids. The germline V and J ends were trimmed by 7 bases and 0 bases, with 16 bases remaining between them. Germline V lookup: CDR1 SGHTA, CDR2 FQGNSA. This chain's CDR3 is CASTWGSPYSNQPQHF. DNA of the CDR3: TGTGCCAGCACCTGGGGCAGCCCGTATAGCAATCAGCCCCAGCATTTT.

The rearrangement links TRBV6-5 to TRBJ1-2; D gene uncertain. The CDR3 is 15 amino acids. Per the germline V gene, CDR1 is MNHEY and CDR2 is SVGAGI. Trimming left V 0 bases short and J 5 bases short, with 13 bases between. CDR3 in DNA: TGTGCCAGCAGTTACTCGATACCGCAGAGATATGGCTACACCTTC. This sequence encodes CASSYSIPQRYGYTF.

This chain joins TRBV7-6 and TRBJ2-6; no reliable D call. This CDR3 has 18 amino acids. The V end lost 5 bases, the J end lost 0 bases, and 17 bases lay between the germline ends. CDR1 is SGHVS, CDR2 FNYEAQ, per germline. The DNA for the CDR3 is TGTGCCAGCAGCCCAGGCGGTCACCAGAGCTCTGGGGCCAACGTCCTGACTTTC. Translating gives CASSPGGHQSSGANVLTF.

The rearrangement joins TRBV9 to TRBJ1-3; D not resolved. Germline V CDR1 and CDR2: SGDLS, YYNGEE. The CDR3 is 17 amino acids. The V end was cut by 4 bases, the J end by 1 base, with 18 bases between. CDR3 loop: CASSLTTGGPSGNTIYF. The CDR3, as DNA: TGTGCCAGCAGCCTAACGACGGGTGGGCCATCTGGAAACACCATATATTTT. Full variable domain (remainder filled in from reference TRBV9 and TRBJ1-3): DSGVTQTPKHLITATGQRVTLRCSPRSGDLSVYWYQQSLDQGLQFLIQYYNGEERAKGNILERFSAQQFPDLHSELNLSSLELGDSALYFCASSLTTGGPSGNTIYFGEGSWLTVV.

The J gene is TRBJ1-3, the V gene TRBV6-5; D is ambiguous. CDR3 length equals 16 residues. Germline V gives CDR1 MNHEY, CDR2 SVGAGI. Between the trimmed V and J ends, which lost 1 base and 0 bases, there was a span of 10 bases. This CDR3 is CASSYFRGFSGNTIYF. The CDR3 DNA sequence: TGTGCCAGCAGTTACTTCCGAGGTTTCTCTGGAAACACCATATATTTT.

In its sample, this clonotype was seen many times. V is TRBV7-9 and J is TRBJ1-1; no clear D gene. With 1 base removed from V and 4 bases from J, the gap between germline ends came to 1 base. Per the germline V gene, CDR1 is SEHNR and CDR2 is FQNEAQ (reference sequence). The CDR3 covers 11 residues. The CDR3 loop reads CASSLGTEAFF. The CDR3 DNA follows: TGTGCCAGCAGCTTAGGCACTGAAGCTTTCTTT.

This chain connects TRBV4-3 to TRBJ1-6; 8 bases agree with TRBD1. J gave up 6 bases and V 8 bases, and 9 bases lay outside the gene matches. CDR3 length: 15 amino acids. The germline V gene encodes CDR1 LGHNA and CDR2 YSLEER. CDR3 amino acids: CASGKDRGINSPLHF. The CDR3 DNA follows: TGCGCCAGCGGGAAAGACAGGGGCATTAATTCACCCCTCCACTTT.

V usage is TRBV6-2 or TRBV6-3 and J usage is TRBJ1-1; 7 bases agree with TRBD1. The CDR3 is 16 residues long. The junction had 7 bases not matched to a gene; V was cut back by 2 bases and J by 1 base. Germline V gene data show CDR1 as MNHEY and CDR2 as SVGEGT. For the CDR3, the DNA is TGTGCCAGCAGTTACCCGATCGACAGGGAGAACACTGAAGCTTTCTTT. It encodes CASSYPIDRENTEAFF.

This clonotype was detected many times. The V call is TRBV4-3, the J call TRBJ1-1; no clear D gene. CDR1 is LGHNA, CDR2 YSLEER, per germline. V was shortened by 1 base and J by 7 bases, with 10 bases between the two germline ends. The CDR3 extends over 13 amino acids. CDR3: CASSQGGRGEAFF. CDR3 nucleotide sequence: TGCGCCAGCAGCCAAGGTGGTCGTGGTGAAGCTTTCTTT.

This sequence joins TRBV20-1 and TRBJ2-1; a weak D match, TRBD2 (6 bases). The V gene lost 6 bases and the J gene lost 12 bases, with 15 bases spanning the gap. The germline V gene has CDR1 DFQATT and CDR2 SNEGSKA (reference sequence). The CDR3 runs 11 residues. The CDR3: CSAPWAGRQFF. The DNA of the CDR3 is TGCAGTGCCCCATGGGCGGGGCGGCAGTTCTTC.

This clonotype was seen a handful of times. The chain uses TRBV20-1 and TRBJ1-2; D uncertain. The CDR3 is 11 amino acids. Germline V CDR1 and CDR2: DFQATT, SNEGSKA (reference sequence). V was clipped by 3 bases and J by 4 bases, with 6 bases between them. CDR3 DNA sequence: TGCAGTGCTAGTGGCGGCTATGGCTACACCTTC. Its protein is CSASGGYGYTF.

The chain recombines TRBV7-2 with TRBJ1-1, with D possibly TRBD1 on 5 matching bases. The CDR3 is 15 amino acids. V dropped 2 bases and J dropped 2 bases, with 12 bases sitting between them. Germline lookup yields CDR1 SGHTA and CDR2 FQGNSA. CDR3 amino acids: CASSLSGGSNTEAFF. The CDR3 region has the DNA TGTGCCAGCAGCTTATCTGGGGGTTCCAACACTGAAGCTTTCTTT.

This clonotype showed up many times. The J gene is TRBJ1-1, the V gene TRBV7-9, with unresolved D. The CDR3 is made up of 14 amino acids. Deletions cut 1 base from V and 4 bases from J, with 10 bases between. Looked up from germline, CDR1 is SEHNR and CDR2 is FQNEAQ (reference sequence). The CDR3 loop is CASSLGDWGTEAFF. The CDR3 nucleotides are TGTGCCAGCAGCTTAGGAGATTGGGGCACTGAAGCTTTCTTT. The full variable domain, its missing parts supplied by reference TRBV7-9 and TRBJ1-1, is DTGVSQNPRHKITKRGQNVTFRCDPISEHNRLYWYRQTLGQGPEFLTYFQNEAQLEKSRLLSDRFSAERPKGSFSTLEIQRTEQGDSAMYLCASSLGDWGTEAFFGQGTRLTVV.

This rearrangement joins TRBV18 to TRBJ1-1, with D possibly matching TRBD1 (5 bases). Germline V gene sequence: CDR1 KGHSH, CDR2 LQKENI. The CDR3 consists of 14 residues. The V gene lost 1 base and the J gene lost 3 bases, with 9 bases spanning the gap. This CDR3 reads CASSPRGTDTEAFF. The CDR3, as DNA: TGTGCCAGCTCACCACGGGGGACGGACACTGAAGCTTTCTTT.

This clonotype was counted ten times or more. The rearrangement uses TRBV6-1 and TRBJ2-2; D possibly corresponds to TRBD1 (5 bases). Between the trimmed V and J ends, which lost 6 bases and 2 bases, there was a span of 19 bases. Germline values: CDR1 MNHNS, CDR2 SASEGT. CDR3 length: 17 amino acids. The CDR3 is CASRLSGGARNTGELFF. In nucleotides, the CDR3 is TGTGCCAGCAGACTCAGTGGTGGGGCAAGAAACACCGGGGAGCTGTTTTTT.

This rearrangement joins TRBV15 to TRBJ2-7, with D possibly matching TRBD1 (6 bases). This CDR3 is 14 amino acids long. CDR1 and CDR2 from the germline V gene are LNHNV and YYDKDF (reference sequence). Trimming pared 1 base from V and 4 bases from J, leaving 11 bases between. CDR3 residues: CATSRGTAKYEQYV. DNA of the CDR3: TGTGCCACCAGCAGAGGGACAGCTAAGTACGAGCAGTACGTC.

This clonotype showed up many times. The chain joins TRBV21-1 to TRBJ1-1; the DNA was not used to check the table's D call, TRBD1. TRBV21-1 represents a pseudogene. This CDR3 comprises 16 residues. The CDR3 is CASSKGRRGGRAEAFF. The DNA of the CDR3 is TGTGCCAGCAGCAAAGGACGTCGTGGGGGTCGCGCTGAAGCTTTCTTT.

This clonotype came up a few times. The chain employs TRBV12-3 or TRBV12-4 and TRBJ2-2, with 13 bases lining up with TRBD2. This CDR3 has 18 amino acids. Trimming removed 6 bases from V and 0 bases from J; junction bases left unmatched: 7. CDR3 residues: CASSPGLAGESNTGELFF. In DNA form, the CDR3 reads TGTGCCAGCAGCCCTGGACTAGCGGGGGAATCGAACACCGGGGAGCTGTTTTTT.

This clonotype appeared a few times. The chain combines TRBV12-3 or TRBV12-4 with TRBJ2-7; D tentatively fits TRBD1 or TRBD2 (5 bases each). The CDR3 is made up of 14 amino acids. V dropped 7 bases and J dropped 4 bases, with 17 bases sitting between them. CDR3 region: CASTRGGEGYEQYF. CDR3 DNA: TGTGCCAGCACCCGTGGGGGTGAGGGGTACGAGCAGTACTTC.

The chain recombines TRBV11-2 with TRBJ2-1; tentatively, D is TRBD2 (6 bases). This CDR3 comprises 14 residues. V was clipped by 5 bases and J by 2 bases, with 10 bases between them. Per the germline V gene, CDR1 is SGHAT and CDR2 is FQNNGV. CDR3 DNA: TGTGCCAGCAGCCCTTGGGGGGCCTACAATGAGCAGTTCTTC. It specifies CASSPWGAYNEQFF.

Only a few counts were recorded for this clonotype. The rearrangement joins TRBV20-1 to TRBJ1-2; D is unresolved. The V end was cut by 3 bases, the J end by 8 bases, with 10 bases between. The germline V gene encodes CDR1 DFQATT and CDR2 SNEGSKA (reference sequence). The CDR3 totals 11 residues. The CDR3 DNA reads TGCAGTGCTAGTGCGCTTGGCGGCTACACCTTC. Protein: CSASALGGYTF.

This clonotype was detected a few times. The chain uses TRBV11-2 and TRBJ2-1, with 7 bases lining up with TRBD2. With 1 base clipped from V and 2 bases from J, the junction kept 5 bases outside the gene matches. This CDR3 has 16 residues. Germline loops: CDR1 SGHAT, CDR2 FQNNGV. CDR3 region: CASSLGPAGTYNEQFF. The CDR3 bases are TGTGCCAGCAGCTTAGGCCCAGCGGGGACCTACAATGAGCAGTTCTTC. Together with reference TRBV11-2 and TRBJ2-1, the CDR3 gives the full variable domain: EAGVAQSPRYKIIEKRQSVAFWCNPISGHATLYWYQQILGQGPKLLIQFQNNGVVDDSQLPKDRFSAERLKGVDSTLKIQPAKLEDSAVYLCASSLGPAGTYNEQFFGPGTRLTVL.